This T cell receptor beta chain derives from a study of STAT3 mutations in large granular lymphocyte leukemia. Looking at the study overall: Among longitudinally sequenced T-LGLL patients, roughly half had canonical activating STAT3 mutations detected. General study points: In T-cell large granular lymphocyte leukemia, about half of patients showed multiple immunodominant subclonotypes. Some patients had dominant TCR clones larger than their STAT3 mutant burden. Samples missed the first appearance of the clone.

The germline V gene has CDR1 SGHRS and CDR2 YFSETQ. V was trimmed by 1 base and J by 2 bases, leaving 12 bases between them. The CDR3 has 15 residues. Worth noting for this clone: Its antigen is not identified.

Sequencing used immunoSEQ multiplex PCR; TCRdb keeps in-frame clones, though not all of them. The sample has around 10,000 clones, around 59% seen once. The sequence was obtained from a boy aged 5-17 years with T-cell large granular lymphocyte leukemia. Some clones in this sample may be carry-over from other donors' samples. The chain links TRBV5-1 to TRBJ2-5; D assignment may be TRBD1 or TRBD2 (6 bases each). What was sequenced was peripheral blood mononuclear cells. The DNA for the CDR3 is TGCGCCAGCAGCTTGCCGGGAGACAGGCAAGAGACCCAGTACTTC. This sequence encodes CASSLPGDRQETQYF.